The 20 T cell receptor beta chains below come from one sample, sequenced in a study of shared clonotypes between healthy human individuals. Generated by immunoSEQ multiplex PCR, the TCRdb table keeps only in-frame clones and is missing some. The table lists just over 2,000,000 clones, less than 95% of them singletons, with about 1.1% in the top ten. Positive CCR7 selection of CD45RO-negative cells yielded the naive CD8 cells, and terminally differentiated effector memory CD45RA+ cells were excluded. Sequencing was done on a sample of naive CD8+ T cells sorted from blood. These receptors all come from a young man in good health.

Turning to this clone: The sample contains more than one DNA sequence encoding this CDR3. The chain recombines TRBV7-9 with TRBJ2-2, with 8 bases that match TRBD1. Trimming took 0 bases from V and 5 from J; bases not matched to a gene: 5. Per the germline V gene, CDR1 is SEHNR and CDR2 is FQNEAQ (reference sequence). CDR3 length equals 16 residues. CDR3 bases: TGTGCCAGCAGCTTAGCACTGACAGGGGAGACCGGGGAGCTGTTTTTT. Its translation: CASSLALTGETGELFF.

The chain recombines TRBV7-6 with TRBJ2-3; TRBD2 agrees at 14 bases. The CDR3 spans 20 residues. V lost 4 bases to trimming and J lost 2 bases; unmatched junction nucleotides: 14. Germline CDR1 reads SGHVS; CDR2 reads FNYEAQ. CDR3 loop: CASSSGVGTSGSPPTDTQYF. DNA of the CDR3: TGTGCCAGCAGCTCCGGGGTCGGGACTAGCGGGAGTCCCCCCACAGATACGCAGTATTTT.

The DNA for the CDR3 is TGTGCCAGCAGCTCCTTGGCGGGTAGGGATGAGCAGTTCTTC. Protein sequence: CASSSLAGRDEQFF. V and J are TRBV11-2 and TRBJ2-1; a weak D match, TRBD2 (5 bases). CDR1 SGHAT and CDR2 FQNNGV come from the germline V gene. This CDR3 has 14 residues. V dropped 4 bases and J dropped 8 bases, with 15 bases sitting between them. The full variable domain, rest sourced from reference TRBV11-2 and TRBJ2-1, is EAGVAQSPRYKIIEKRQSVAFWCNPISGHATLYWYQQILGQGPKLLIQFQNNGVVDDSQLPKDRFSAERLKGVDSTLKIQPAKLEDSAVYLCASSSLAGRDEQFFGPGTRLTVL.

Details on this clone: The same CDR3 also results from other DNA sequences found in this sample. The V gene is TRBV2, the J gene TRBJ1-6; D is unclear. Trimming pared 3 bases from V and 9 bases from J, leaving 3 bases between. The CDR3 length is 11 residues. The germline CDR1 and CDR2 sequences are SNHLY and FYNNEI. CDR3 in DNA: TGTGCCAGCAGTGATGGTTCACCCCTCCACTTT. Amino acids: CASSDGSPLHF.

The gene calls are TRBV27 and TRBJ2-7; D might be TRBD1 (6 bases). The germline V and J ends were trimmed by 5 bases and 3 bases, with 17 bases remaining between them. Per germline, CDR1 MNHEY and CDR2 SMNVEV (reference sequence). The CDR3 extends over 15 amino acids. The CDR3 spells CASSVDRLKGYEQYF. DNA of the CDR3: TGTGCCAGCAGTGTCGACAGGCTGAAGGGCTACGAGCAGTACTTC.

This clone was seen once. V gene TRBV7-9 combines with J gene TRBJ2-3; 7 bases line up with TRBD2. The ends lost 5 bases at V and 7 bases at J; junction bases unmatched: 12. The CDR3 totals 15 residues. Germline CDR1 reads SEHNR; CDR2 reads FQNEAQ (reference sequence). DNA of the CDR3: TGTGCCAGCAGCCCGCCGGCGGGGGAACTGAATACGCAGTATTTT. Its translation: CASSPPAGELNTQYF. Full variable domain (outside the CDR3, taken from reference TRBV7-9 and TRBJ2-3): DTGVSQNPRHKITKRGQNVTFRCDPISEHNRLYWYRQTLGQGPEFLTYFQNEAQLEKSRLLSDRFSAERPKGSFSTLEIQRTEQGDSAMYLCASSPPAGELNTQYFGPGTRLTVL.

The DNA for the CDR3 is TGTGCCAGCAGTGTTAGTGTAACTAACTATGGCTACACCTTC. It encodes CASSVSVTNYGYTF. V is TRBV2 and J is TRBJ1-2; D uncertain. The germline gives CDR1 SNHLY, CDR2 FYNNEI. V gave up 4 bases and J gave up 0 bases, with 9 bases separating them. The CDR3 consists of 14 residues.

For this clone: Other DNA sequences in the same sample also yield this CDR3. The chain recombines TRBV19 with TRBJ2-7; D is perhaps TRBD1 (5 bases). V was clipped by 3 bases and J by 4 bases, with 13 bases between them. This CDR3 comprises 14 residues. CDR1 and CDR2 (germline): LNHDA, SQIVND (reference sequence). Here the CDR3 DNA reads TGTGCCAGTAGTATCTATCCAGGGTCATACGAGCAGTACTTC. It translates to CASSIYPGSYEQYF.

The chain combines TRBV18 with TRBJ2-6, with D possibly being TRBD1 (5 bases). Trimming shortened V by 1 base and J by 0 bases, and 13 bases separated the two germline ends. The length of the CDR3 is 18 residues. Germline CDR1 KGHSH, CDR2 LQKENI. The CDR3 coding sequence is TGTGCCAGCTCACCACAGGAGACAGCCCCCTCTGGGGCCAACGTCCTGACTTTC. This codes for CASSPQETAPSGANVLTF.

Note on this clone: In the same sample, other DNA sequences code for this CDR3. This chain connects TRBV9 to TRBJ2-2; D is unclear. Germline V gene data show CDR1 as SGDLS and CDR2 as YYNGEE. V lost 3 bases, J lost 0 bases, and 3 bases lay in between. The CDR3 sequence is 13 residues long. As DNA, the CDR3 is TGTGCCAGCAGCGACTCGAACACCGGGGAGCTGTTTTTT. Amino acid sequence: CASSDSNTGELFF.

To note about this clone: The same CDR3 is also encoded by other DNA sequences in this sample. CDR3 protein: CATSRDLGVTEAFF. In DNA, the CDR3 is TGTGCCACCAGCAGAGATTTAGGGGTGACTGAAGCTTTCTTT. The genes are TRBV15 and TRBJ1-1; TRBD1 might be the D (5 bases). V was shortened by 0 bases and J by 5 bases, with 10 bases between the two germline ends. Per the germline V gene, CDR1 is LNHNV and CDR2 is YYDKDF (reference sequence). The CDR3 sequence is 14 residues long.

The J gene is TRBJ1-1, the V gene TRBV28; D remains unclear. The CDR3 length is 14 residues. Trimming left V 7 bases short and J 3 bases short, with 15 bases between. Germline V CDR1 and CDR2: MDHEN, SYDVKM. The chain's CDR3 is CASIFRLWDTEAFF. CDR3 bases: TGTGCCAGCATCTTCCGTCTATGGGACACTGAAGCTTTCTTT.

V usage is TRBV7-8 and J usage is TRBJ2-5; D is uncertain. Trimming stripped 5 bases from V and 5 bases from J, with 12 bases between. Germline V gene sequence: CDR1 SGHVS, CDR2 FQNEAQ. CDR3 length: 13 residues. As DNA, the CDR3 is TGTGCCAGCAGCAAGTCAGGTATCGAGACCCAGTACTTC. Protein product: CASSKSGIETQYF.

The V and J genes are TRBV27 and TRBJ2-7; D not resolved. Trimming shortened V by 2 bases and J by 3 bases, and 14 bases separated the two germline ends. This CDR3 spans 15 amino acids. Per the germline V gene, CDR1 is MNHEY and CDR2 is SMNVEV (reference sequence). CDR3 nucleotides: TGTGCCAGCAGTTTACTCCACCGACATAACTACGAGCAGTACTTC. Its protein is CASSLLHRHNYEQYF.

The V gene is TRBV9, the J gene TRBJ1-2, with D possibly matching TRBD1 (5 bases). In germline, CDR1 is SGDLS, CDR2 YYNGEE. V lost 3 bases to trimming and J lost 7 bases, with 25 bases between them. The length of the CDR3 is 17 residues. CDR3 residues: CASSGFGAGTSSGGYTF. The CDR3 region has the DNA TGTGCCAGCAGCGGCTTTGGGGCGGGGACTAGTTCCGGTGGCTACACCTTC.

The gene calls are TRBV2 and TRBJ2-7, with D possibly TRBD2 on 7 matching bases. CDR3 length: 15 residues. Trimming removed 3 bases from V and 2 bases from J, with 14 bases in between. CDR1 SNHLY and CDR2 FYNNEI come from the germline V gene. In DNA, the CDR3 is TGTGCCAGCAGTGAGGGGGCGGGAGACACCTACGAGCAGTACTTC. As protein: CASSEGAGDTYEQYF.

With regard to this clone: Other nucleotide sequences from this sample produce the same CDR3. V usage is TRBV9 and J usage is TRBJ2-3; D may match TRBD1 or TRBD2 (5 bases each). V lost 3 bases and J 0 bases, leaving 8 bases between the germline ends. Germline V gives CDR1 SGDLS, CDR2 YYNGEE. The CDR3 spans 14 residues. CDR3 in amino acids: CASSGRDSTDTQYF. The CDR3 nucleotides read TGTGCCAGCAGCGGAAGGGACAGCACAGATACGCAGTATTTT. The full variable domain, completed using reference TRBV9 and TRBJ2-3, is DSGVTQTPKHLITATGQRVTLRCSPRSGDLSVYWYQQSLDQGLQFLIQYYNGEERAKGNILERFSAQQFPDLHSELNLSSLELGDSALYFCASSGRDSTDTQYFGPGTRLTVL.

The chain employs TRBV9 and TRBJ1-4; D is uncertain. The V end lost 1 base, the J end lost 8 bases, and 12 bases lay between the germline ends. CDR1 and CDR2 from the germline V gene are SGDLS and YYNGEE. CDR3 length equals 14 residues. The CDR3 loop is CASSVYSGPEKLFF. For the CDR3, the DNA is TGTGCCAGCAGCGTATACAGTGGTCCAGAAAAACTGTTTTTT.

V is TRBV10-1 and J is TRBJ2-7; D remains unclear. The CDR3 runs to 12 residues. Germline V gene lookup returns CDR1 WNHNN and CDR2 SYGVQD (reference sequence). V was trimmed by 2 bases and J by 6 bases, leaving 8 bases between them. CDR3 bases: TGCGCCAGCAGTGAGGGTCTCGTCGAGCAGTACTTC. Translating gives CASSEGLVEQYF.

The chain joins TRBV27 to TRBJ2-1; TRBD1 agrees at 8 bases. The CDR3 covers 14 residues. Germline assignment: CDR1 MNHEY and CDR2 SMNVEV (reference sequence). J gave up 10 bases and V 4 bases, and 9 bases lay outside the gene matches. CDR3: CASSSWTGRGEQFF. CDR3 sequence (DNA): TGTGCCAGCAGTTCCTGGACAGGGCGAGGGGAGCAGTTCTTC.